The 20 T cell receptor beta chains given below trace back to one sample, sequenced in a study of shared clonotypes between healthy human individuals. Terminally differentiated effector memory CD45RA+ cells were excluded by CCR7 positive selection of CD45RO-negative cells. Clones were read by immunoSEQ multiplex PCR, and TCRdb kept only the in-frame ones, dropping some. The table has over 800,000 clones, around 92% seen once. Sample: naive CD8+ T cells sorted from blood. The receptors were sampled from a man younger than 45 in good health.

The V gene is TRBV5-4, the J gene TRBJ2-7; TRBD1 agrees at 8 bases. This CDR3 has 17 residues. Germline lookup yields CDR1 SGHNT and CDR2 YYREEE (reference sequence). Trimming at V came to 4 bases and at J to 0 bases, leaving 12 bases not matched to a gene. The CDR3: CASSTIHQGASSYEQYF. The DNA of the CDR3 is TGTGCCAGCAGCACAATACATCAGGGGGCCAGCTCCTACGAGCAGTACTTC.

The chain combines TRBV6-5 with TRBJ2-5; D not resolved. The length of the CDR3 is 13 residues. V dropped 5 bases and J dropped 1 base, with 8 bases sitting between them. Germline CDR1 is MNHEY and CDR2 is SVGAGI. DNA of the CDR3: TGTGCCAGCAGTCACCTATCCCAAGAGACCCAGTACTTC. It is translated as CASSHLSQETQYF.

The chain has TRBV28 and TRBJ2-7, with 8 bases aligning to TRBD1. The CDR3 has 15 residues. CDR1 MDHEN and CDR2 SYDVKM come from the germline V gene. V was clipped by 4 bases and J by 3 bases; unmatched bases: 8. CDR3 loop: CASSSAETGVYEQYF. As DNA, the CDR3 is TGTGCCAGCAGTTCTGCCGAGACAGGGGTCTACGAGCAGTACTTC.

The chain links TRBV19 to TRBJ1-3; D perhaps matches TRBD1 (6 bases). Germline loops: CDR1 LNHDA, CDR2 SQIVND (reference sequence). There are 14 residues in the CDR3. V was clipped by 9 bases and J by 0 bases, with 12 bases between them. This chain's CDR3 is CASRQEHSGNTIYF. CDR3 nucleotide sequence: TGTGCCAGCAGACAGGAGCACTCTGGAAACACCATATATTTT.

This CDR3 reads CASSAGGGGLNNEQFF. CDR3 nucleotide sequence: TGTGCCAGTAGTGCCGGTGGGGGGGGACTCAACAATGAGCAGTTCTTC. The chain links TRBV19 to TRBJ2-1; TRBD2 matches at 7 bases. The CDR3 runs to 16 residues. V gave up 5 bases and J gave up 5 bases; unmatched junction bases: 12. Germline V gene lookup returns CDR1 LNHDA and CDR2 SQIVND (reference sequence).

This clone was recorded once. This sequence joins TRBV6-5 and TRBJ2-6; D is uncertain. From germline, CDR1 is MNHEY and CDR2 SVGAGI. V was trimmed by 4 bases and J by 3 bases, leaving 10 bases between them. The length of the CDR3 is 15 residues. This CDR3 reads CASSLLAFGANVLTF. CDR3 DNA sequence: TGTGCCAGCAGTTTACTTGCCTTTGGGGCCAACGTCCTGACTTTC.

Comment on this clone: In the same sample, other DNA sequences code for this CDR3. CDR3 sequence (DNA): TGTGCCTCCAGGGGGTACGAGCAGTACTTC. Amino acids: CASRGYEQYF. The V call is TRBV6-1, the J call TRBJ2-7; 7 positions agree with TRBD1. The CDR3 sequence is 10 residues long. From germline, CDR1 is MNHNS and CDR2 SASEGT. Losses at the gene ends were 11 bases for V and 4 bases for J; bases not matched to a gene: 2.

The chain combines TRBV5-4 with TRBJ1-2; D might be TRBD1 (6 bases). This CDR3 is 13 amino acids long. Germline CDR1 is SGHNT and CDR2 is YYREEE (reference sequence). Trimming took off 2 bases at V and 5 bases at J, with 10 bases between the two ends. The CDR3 spells CASSFGTGYGYTF. The CDR3 nucleotides read TGTGCCAGCAGCTTCGGAACAGGGTATGGCTACACCTTC.

This rearrangement joins TRBV11-2 to TRBJ1-2; 7 bases match TRBD1. With 5 bases clipped from V and 6 bases from J, the junction kept 9 bases outside the gene matches. The germline gives CDR1 SGHAT, CDR2 FQNNGV. The CDR3 extends over 14 amino acids. The CDR3 nucleotides are TGTGCCAGCAGCCCCGTTCAGGGGGATCATGGCTACACCTTC. This translates into CASSPVQGDHGYTF.

The chain is built from TRBV13 and TRBJ2-7; 9 nucleotides line up with TRBD1. With V trimmed by 1 base and J by 3 bases, 7 bases remained unmatched. Germline V gene data show CDR1 as PRHDT and CDR2 as FYEKMQ (reference sequence). This CDR3 spans 16 amino acids. CDR3 sequence: CASSLVLTGGNYEQYF. CDR3 in DNA: TGTGCCAGCAGCTTAGTACTGACAGGGGGAAACTACGAGCAGTACTTC.

The chain combines TRBV9 with TRBJ2-1; 8 bases agree with TRBD1. The V segment lost 2 bases and the J segment 9 bases; nucleotides outside the gene matches: 7. This CDR3 is 14 amino acids long. Germline V gene sequence: CDR1 SGDLS, CDR2 YYNGEE. The CDR3 here is CASSVRSGGSEQFF. The CDR3 region has the DNA TGTGCCAGCAGCGTTCGGTCAGGGGGCAGTGAGCAGTTCTTC.

The rearrangement joins TRBV19 to TRBJ1-1; no definite D call. The CDR3 runs 14 residues. The V gene lost 1 base and the J gene lost 1 base, with 7 bases spanning the gap. Per the germline V gene, CDR1 is LNHDA and CDR2 is SQIVND (reference sequence). The CDR3 bases are TGTGCCAGTAGTATAGTCGGAGAGAACACTGAAGCTTTCTTT. It translates to CASSIVGENTEAFF.

CDR3 region: CASSPLRAGYYEQYF. CDR3 DNA sequence: TGTGCCAGCAGTCCCCTCCGGGCGGGCTACTACGAGCAGTACTTC. The J gene is TRBJ2-7, the V gene TRBV27; the D gene is possibly TRBD2 (5 bases). The CDR3 totals 15 residues. The V gene's germline CDR1 is MNHEY and CDR2 SMNVEV (reference sequence). V lost 5 bases and J lost 3, with 17 bases in between.

The rearrangement links TRBV2 to TRBJ1-1, with unresolved D. CDR1 is SNHLY and CDR2 is FYNNEI in the germline V gene. This CDR3 comprises 13 residues. Trimming pared 3 bases from V and 2 bases from J, leaving 7 bases between. The CDR3 protein is CASSDRYNTEAFF. The CDR3 region has the DNA TGTGCCAGCAGTGACAGGTATAACACTGAAGCTTTCTTT. The variable domain in full, with the rest retrieved from reference TRBV2 and TRBJ1-1, is EPEVTQTPSHQVTQMGQEVILRCVPISNHLYFYWYRQILGQKVEFLVSFYNNEISEKSEIFDDQFSVERPDGSNFTLKIRSTKLEDSAMYFCASSDRYNTEAFFGQGTRLTVV.

J is TRBJ2-7 and V is TRBV7-6, with D maybe TRBD2 (5 bases). The CDR3 runs 16 residues. The germline V gene encodes CDR1 SGHVS and CDR2 FNYEAQ. Trimming removed 0 bases at V and 4 bases at J, with 16 bases between. The CDR3 spells CASSLASADGSYEQYF. Written as DNA, the CDR3 is TGTGCCAGCAGCTTAGCGTCAGCGGATGGGAGTTACGAGCAGTACTTC.

This chain links TRBV2 with TRBJ2-1, with 8 bases fitting TRBD2. There are 14 residues in the CDR3. Per the germline V gene, CDR1 is SNHLY and CDR2 is FYNNEI. V shed 8 bases and J 6 bases; nucleotides not matched to a gene: 9. The CDR3: CASLSGTSGNEQFF. CDR3 nucleotide sequence: TGTGCCAGCCTTTCCGGGACTAGTGGCAATGAGCAGTTCTTC.

The gene calls are TRBV27 and TRBJ1-4; 7 nucleotides line up with TRBD1. This CDR3 is built from 12 residues. Trimming took 7 bases from V and 10 from J; bases not matched to a gene: 6. Germline CDR1 is MNHEY and CDR2 is SMNVEV (reference sequence). CDR3 nucleotides: TGTGCCAGCATCTACAGGGGCGGAAAACTGTTTTTT. Its protein is CASIYRGGKLFF. Filled out from reference TRBV27 and TRBJ1-4, the complete variable domain reads EAQVTQNPRYLITVTGKKLTVTCSQNMNHEYMSWYRQDPGLGLRQIYYSMNVEVTDKGDVPEGYKVSRKEKRNFPLILESPSPNQTSLYFCASIYRGGKLFFGSGTQLSVL.

The V call is TRBV5-8, the J call TRBJ2-1, with TRBD2 matching over 11 bases. This CDR3 is 17 amino acids long. The V gene end was trimmed by 4 bases and the J gene end by 5 bases; junction bases not matched to a gene: 11. Germline loops: CDR1 SGHTS, CDR2 YDEGEE. CDR3 amino acids: CASSNGIAGGWNNEQFF. The CDR3 coding sequence is TGTGCCAGCAGCAATGGTATAGCGGGAGGGTGGAACAATGAGCAGTTCTTC.

This chain connects TRBV28 to TRBJ2-4, with D uncertain. CDR3 length equals 18 residues. Germline lookup yields CDR1 MDHEN and CDR2 SYDVKM. Trimming removed 2 bases from V and 2 bases from J, with 19 bases in between. Here the CDR3 reads CASSLGWASPQTKNIQYF. CDR3 coding DNA: TGTGCCAGCAGTTTAGGTTGGGCGTCACCTCAAACCAAAAACATTCAGTACTTC. Looking up the rest from reference TRBV28 and TRBJ2-4 gives the full variable domain: DVKVTQSSRYLVKRTGEKVFLECVQDMDHENMFWYRQDPGLGLRLIYFSYDVKMKEKGDIPEGYSVSREKKERFSLILESASTNQTSMYLCASSLGWASPQTKNIQYFGAGTRLSVL.

The rearrangement joins TRBV7-2 to TRBJ2-7, with D tentatively TRBD2 (7 bases). V was shortened by 0 bases and J by 0 bases, with 15 bases between the two germline ends. Germline assignment: CDR1 SGHTA and CDR2 FQGNSA. This CDR3 is 17 amino acids long. The CDR3 protein is CASSLALEGGSSYEQYF. The CDR3 DNA follows: TGTGCCAGCAGCTTAGCGCTCGAGGGGGGGAGCTCCTACGAGCAGTACTTC.